Shown below are 21 T cell receptor beta chains from a single sample sequenced in a study of blood T cell repertoires in COVID-19. Sequencing used immunoSEQ multiplex PCR; TCRdb keeps in-frame clones, though not all of them. The data show 200,000 or so clones, with over 70% seen just once and approximately 15% held by the top ten. Material for sequencing was peripheral blood. The receptors originated from a man aged 55 to 70 with active or convalescent COVID-19.

The rearrangement links TRBV4-2 to TRBJ1-3, with 10 bases fitting TRBD1. Per the germline V gene, CDR1 is LGHNA and CDR2 is YNFKEQ. This CDR3 has 22 residues. The V gene end was trimmed by 0 bases and the J gene end by 0 bases; junction bases not matched to a gene: 17. The CDR3 DNA sequence: TGTGCCAGCAGCCAAGAATTATCTTGGGACAGGGGCAAGCTCCTCTCTGGAAACACCATATATTTT. Translation: CASSQELSWDRGKLLSGNTIYF.

This CDR3 is CAITGTSGSGEQYF. The CDR3 DNA sequence: TGTGCCATCACAGGGACTAGCGGGAGTGGCGAGCAGTACTTC. J is TRBJ2-7 and V is TRBV10-3; TRBD2 aligns across 14 bases. The ends lost 7 bases at V and 6 bases at J; junction bases unmatched: 5. The CDR3 has 14 residues. Germline lookup yields CDR1 ENHRY and CDR2 SYGVKD.

The genes are TRBV2 and TRBJ1-4, with 10 bases identical to TRBD1. Germline loops: CDR1 SNHLY, CDR2 FYNNEI. J lost 8 bases, V lost 2 bases, and 17 bases had no gene match. The CDR3 runs 19 residues. This CDR3 is CASSESFDRGRWEEEKLFF. CDR3 bases: TGTGCCAGCAGTGAATCGTTCGACAGGGGGCGCTGGGAGGAGGAAAAACTGTTTTTT.

The chain has TRBV28 and TRBJ2-1; 7 bases agree with TRBD2. J was trimmed by 3 bases and V by 7 bases; bases with no gene match: 9. CDR1 is MDHEN and CDR2 is SYDVKM in the germline V gene. This CDR3 spans 15 amino acids. CDR3 nucleotides: TGTGCCAGCACTTCGGGGGGAGTTGTCTACAATGAGCAGTTCTTC. It translates to CASTSGGVVYNEQFF.

The chain employs TRBV6-2 or TRBV6-3 and TRBJ1-1, with 9 nucleotides matching TRBD1. Per the germline V gene, CDR1 is MNHEY and CDR2 is SVGEGT. With 6 bases clipped from V and 4 bases from J, the junction kept 3 bases outside the gene matches. The CDR3 consists of 13 residues. CDR3 protein: CASSLQGATEAFF. The CDR3 DNA reads TGTGCCAGCAGCCTACAGGGGGCCACTGAAGCTTTCTTT.

CDR3 coding DNA: TGTGCCAGCAGCTCGGCACAGGGTTGGGAAGAGACCCAGTACTTC. This encodes CASSSAQGWEETQYF. The chain carries TRBV7-9 and TRBJ2-5; TRBD1 is a possible D gene (6 bases). Germline V CDR1 and CDR2: SEHNR, FQNEAQ (reference sequence). V was pared by 4 bases and J by 3 bases, with 15 bases between. CDR3 length: 15 amino acids.

The CDR3 reads CASSEEEVTEAFF. CDR3 sequence (DNA): TGTGCCAGCAGTGAGGAGGAAGTCACTGAAGCTTTCTTT. The chain carries TRBV6-1 and TRBJ1-1; D remains unclear. This CDR3 has 13 amino acids. Germline values: CDR1 MNHNS, CDR2 SASEGT. The germline V and J ends were trimmed by 3 bases and 4 bases, with 9 bases remaining between them.

CDR3 loop: CASSKGPHTGTGSYEQYF. CDR3 nucleotides: TGTGCCAGCAGCAAAGGGCCTCATACCGGGACAGGGTCCTACGAGCAGTACTTC. The chain couples TRBV21-1 to TRBJ2-7; TRBD1 is the table's D call and was not checked against the DNA. TRBV21-1 is a documented pseudogene. CDR3 length: 18 residues.

This clone has just a few counts. The genes are TRBV20-1 and TRBJ2-3; D is unresolved. The CDR3 contains 11 residues. V was clipped by 6 bases and J by 5 bases, with 9 bases between them. Germline lookup yields CDR1 DFQATT and CDR2 SNEGSKA (reference sequence). The CDR3 here is CSASPGDTQYF. CDR3 DNA sequence: TGCAGTGCCTCCCCCGGAGATACGCAGTATTTT.

This chain connects TRBV5-5 to TRBJ2-5; TRBD2 matches at 14 bases. The J segment lost 4 bases and the V segment lost 2 bases, leaving 16 bases of the junction unmatched. The CDR3 spans 20 residues. Germline V gives CDR1 SGHKS, CDR2 YYEKEE (reference sequence). CDR3 DNA sequence: TGTGCCAGCAGCTTCCCCCGGGTAGGGACTAGCGGGAGCCACCCAGAGACCCAGTACTTC. This translates into CASSFPRVGTSGSHPETQYF. Supplemented by reference TRBV5-5 and TRBJ2-5, the full variable domain reads DAGVTQSPTHLIKTRGQQVTLRCSPISGHKSVSWYQQVLGQGPQFIFQYYEKEERGRGNFPDRFSARQFPNYSSELNVNALLLGDSALYLCASSFPRVGTSGSHPETQYFGPGTRLLVL.

With respect to this clone: The sample holds other DNA sequences that translate to the same CDR3. The genes are TRBV9 and TRBJ2-1, with 8 nucleotides matching TRBD1. Trimming removed 1 base from V and 6 bases from J; junction bases left unmatched: 3. Germline V gives CDR1 SGDLS, CDR2 YYNGEE. This CDR3 region has 14 residues. The CDR3 protein is CASSVQGAGNEQFF. CDR3 sequence (DNA): TGTGCCAGCAGCGTACAGGGGGCGGGCAATGAGCAGTTCTTC.

This CDR3 is CSVEEDGRLFDGYTF. Written as DNA, the CDR3 is TGCAGCGTTGAAGAAGACGGGAGGTTATTCGATGGCTACACCTTC. The genes are TRBV29-1 and TRBJ1-2; D is unresolved. The CDR3 loop spans 15 amino acids. With 0 bases removed from V and 6 bases from J, the gap between germline ends came to 17 bases. Germline V lookup: CDR1 SQVTM, CDR2 ANQGSEA.

V usage is TRBV9 and J usage is TRBJ2-7, with a possible D match to TRBD1 (5 bases). There are 15 residues in the CDR3. Germline values: CDR1 SGDLS, CDR2 YYNGEE. The ends were cut back, 0 bases at V and 1 base at J, with 11 bases in the middle. CDR3 sequence reads: CASSVATDPSYEQYF. The CDR3 DNA follows: TGTGCCAGCAGCGTAGCGACAGATCCTTCCTACGAGCAGTACTTC.

In this sample, this clone turned up a few times. The V gene is TRBV25-1, the J gene TRBJ2-7; no firm D call. Germline CDR1 and CDR2: MGHDK and SYGVNS. The CDR3 has 16 amino acids. Trimming removed 2 bases from V and 5 bases from J, with 19 bases in between. The CDR3 here is CASSEQQASPRHEQYF. CDR3 in DNA: TGTGCCAGCAGTGAACAGCAGGCCAGCCCCCGACACGAGCAGTACTTC.

The chain couples TRBV9 to TRBJ2-4; D remains unclear. CDR3 length equals 13 residues. Per germline, CDR1 SGDLS and CDR2 YYNGEE. Trimming shortened V by 0 bases and J by 4 bases, and 5 bases separated the two germline ends. The CDR3 DNA reads as TGTGCCAGCAGCGTAGGAGGAAAAAACATTCAGTACTTC. Translation gives CASSVGGKNIQYF.

V and J are TRBV15 and TRBJ1-5, with D possibly being TRBD1 (5 bases). Germline CDR1 reads LNHNV; CDR2 reads YYDKDF (reference sequence). With 1 base removed from V and 8 bases from J, the gap between germline ends came to 12 bases. CDR3 length: 14 amino acids. CDR3 loop: CATSRGGWREPQHF. CDR3 bases: TGTGCCACCAGCAGAGGGGGGTGGAGGGAGCCCCAGCATTTT.

In DNA form, the CDR3 reads TGCGCCAGCAGCTTCCCGGACAGGGCCACGGATGGCTACACCTTC. Translation gives CASSFPDRATDGYTF. V usage is TRBV5-1 and J usage is TRBJ1-2; 8 nucleotides line up with TRBD1. The germline V gene encodes CDR1 SGHRS and CDR2 YFSETQ. J gave up 6 bases and V 2 bases, and 9 bases lay outside the gene matches. The CDR3 spans 15 residues.

This sequence joins TRBV28 and TRBJ2-7; D remains ambiguous. The CDR3 consists of 13 residues. Trimming left V 4 bases short and J 6 bases short, with 13 bases between. Germline lookup yields CDR1 MDHEN and CDR2 SYDVKM. The CDR3 DNA is TGTGCCAGCAGTTCGGGTGTGATGTTCGAGCAGTACTTC. Amino acids: CASSSGVMFEQYF.

In this sample, this clone turned up a few times. The V gene is TRBV7-9, the J gene TRBJ1-6; D possibly corresponds to TRBD1 (6 bases). The V gene's germline CDR1 is SEHNR and CDR2 FQNEAQ (reference sequence). V was clipped by 3 bases and J by 13 bases, with 16 bases between them. The CDR3 extends over 14 amino acids. CDR3 sequence (DNA): TGTGCCAGCAGCTTGACAGGCCCGTACGTTCCCCTCCACTTT. Its translation: CASSLTGPYVPLHF.

The chain couples TRBV11-3 to TRBJ2-1, with TRBD1 matching 7 bases. The CDR3 extends over 15 amino acids. Germline V gene lookup returns CDR1 SGHNT and CDR2 YENEEA. The V and J ends lost 1 base and 6 bases, in that order; junction bases with no gene match: 6. The CDR3 spells CASSLVSTGTNEQFF. The CDR3 region has the DNA TGTGCCAGCAGCTTAGTATCGACAGGGACCAATGAGCAGTTCTTC.

V gene TRBV7-3 combines with J gene TRBJ2-1, with D perhaps TRBD2 (6 bases). V lost 6 bases to trimming and J lost 10 bases, with 13 bases between them. Germline assignment: CDR1 SGHTA and CDR2 FQGTGA. This CDR3 is 12 amino acids long. The CDR3 protein is CASSRSGLEQFF. The CDR3, as DNA: TGTGCCAGCAGTCGTAGCGGCCTCGAGCAGTTCTTC.